This TCR beta chain was sequenced in a study of Graves' ophthalmopathy and Graves' hyperthyroidism. Study-level information: Blood was drawn at initial diagnosis, before any treatment. Findings and limits, study-wide: For separating ophthalmopathy from stable hyperthyroidism, a 13-signature model gave over 85% sensitivity and roughly 83% specificity. Clonotypes were expanded in thyroid at above 0.001 frequency, and most also appeared in blood.

With regard to this clonotype: Its antigen is currently unknown.

Trimming removed 6 bases at V and 4 bases at J, with 15 bases between. This CDR3 has 14 residues. Ophthalmopathy donors showed moderate-to-severe activity, CAS ≥3, NOSPECS ≥4 and a duration under 3 months. RNA transcripts were the source from which TCR beta CDR3 regions were amplified. The first round was an RT-PCR with HTBI primers, and the second round was a multiplex PCR. TCRdb reprocessed the multiplex PCR reads with MiXCR, giving one entry per CDR3 protein. There are about 220,000 distinct CDR3 sequences in the sample; about 22% occur only once, and roughly 44% lies in the top ten. V usage is TRBV12-3 or TRBV12-4 and J usage is TRBJ2-5; D is ambiguous. What was sequenced was peripheral blood. The sequence derives from a woman aged 45-59 years with Graves' ophthalmopathy. This chain's CDR3 is CASRFGWGGETQYF. CDR3 DNA sequence: TGTGCCAGCAGATTCGGGTGGGGTGGAGAGACCCAGTACTTC.